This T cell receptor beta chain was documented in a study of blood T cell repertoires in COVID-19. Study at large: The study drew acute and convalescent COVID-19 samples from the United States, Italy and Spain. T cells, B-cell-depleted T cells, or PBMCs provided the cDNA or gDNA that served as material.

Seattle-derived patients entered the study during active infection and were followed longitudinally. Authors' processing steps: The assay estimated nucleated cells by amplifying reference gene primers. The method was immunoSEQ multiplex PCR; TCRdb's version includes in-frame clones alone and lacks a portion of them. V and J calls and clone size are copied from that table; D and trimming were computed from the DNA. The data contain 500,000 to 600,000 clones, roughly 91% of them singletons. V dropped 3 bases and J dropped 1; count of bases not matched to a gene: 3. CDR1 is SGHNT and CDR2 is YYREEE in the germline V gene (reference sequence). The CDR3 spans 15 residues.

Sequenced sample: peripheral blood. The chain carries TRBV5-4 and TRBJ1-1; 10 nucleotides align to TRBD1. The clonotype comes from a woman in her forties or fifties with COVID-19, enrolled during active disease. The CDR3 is CASSYRDRGNTEAFF. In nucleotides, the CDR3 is TGTGCCAGCAGCTATAGGGACAGGGGGAACACTGAAGCTTTCTTT.